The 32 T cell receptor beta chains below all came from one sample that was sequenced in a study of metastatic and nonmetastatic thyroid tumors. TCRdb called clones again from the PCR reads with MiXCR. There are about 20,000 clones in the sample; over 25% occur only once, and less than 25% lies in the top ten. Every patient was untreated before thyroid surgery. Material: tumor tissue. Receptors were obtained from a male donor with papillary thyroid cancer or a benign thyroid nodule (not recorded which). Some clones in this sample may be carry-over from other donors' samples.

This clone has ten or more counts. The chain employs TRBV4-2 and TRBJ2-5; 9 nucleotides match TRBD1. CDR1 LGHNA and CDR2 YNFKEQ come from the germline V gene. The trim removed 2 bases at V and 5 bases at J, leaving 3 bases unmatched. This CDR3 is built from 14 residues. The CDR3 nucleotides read TGTGCCAGCAGCCAACGACAGGGGGGGGAGACCCAGTACTTC. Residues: CASSQRQGGETQYF.

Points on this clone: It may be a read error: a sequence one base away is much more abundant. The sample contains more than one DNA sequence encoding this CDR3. The DNA for the CDR3 is TGTGCCAGTAGTCTGACTAGCGGGGGTGTAGATACGCAGTATTTT. It specifies CASSLTSGGVDTQYF. The rearrangement links TRBV19 to TRBJ2-3, with 12 bases identical to TRBD2. This CDR3 has 15 amino acids. The germline V gene encodes CDR1 LNHDA and CDR2 SQIVND (reference sequence). J was trimmed by 5 bases and V by 5 bases; bases with no gene match: 5.

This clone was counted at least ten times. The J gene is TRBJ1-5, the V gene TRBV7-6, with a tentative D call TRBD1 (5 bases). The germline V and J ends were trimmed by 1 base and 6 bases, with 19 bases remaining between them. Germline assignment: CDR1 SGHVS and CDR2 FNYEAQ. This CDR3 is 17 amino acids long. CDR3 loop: CASSLEARGSGGQPQHF. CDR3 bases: TGTGCCAGCAGCTTAGAGGCGAGGGGTTCTGGGGGTCAGCCCCAGCATTTT.

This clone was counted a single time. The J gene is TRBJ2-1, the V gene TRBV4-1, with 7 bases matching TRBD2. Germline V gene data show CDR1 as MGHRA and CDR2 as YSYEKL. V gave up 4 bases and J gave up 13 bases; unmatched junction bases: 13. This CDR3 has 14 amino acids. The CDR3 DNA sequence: TGCGCCAGCAGCCTAGCGGGCGTAGCTATTGATCAGTTCTTC. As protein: CASSLAGVAIDQFF.

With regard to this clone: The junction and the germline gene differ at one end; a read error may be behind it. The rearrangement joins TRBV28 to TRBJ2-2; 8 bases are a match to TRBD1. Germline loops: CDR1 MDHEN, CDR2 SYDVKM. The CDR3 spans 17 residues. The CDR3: CAISSVSDRGRSGELFF. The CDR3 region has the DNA TGTGCCATCAGTTCAGTTTCCGACAGGGGTCGGTCCGGGGAGCTGTTTTTT.

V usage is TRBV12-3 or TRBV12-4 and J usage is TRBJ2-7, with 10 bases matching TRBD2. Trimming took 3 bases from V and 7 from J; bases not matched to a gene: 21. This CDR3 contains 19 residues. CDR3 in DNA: TGTGCCAGCAGTTTCCTCTTAGCGGGAGGCTCTCACGTTCGTCGGGAGCAGTACTTC. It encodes CASSFLLAGGSHVRREQYF.

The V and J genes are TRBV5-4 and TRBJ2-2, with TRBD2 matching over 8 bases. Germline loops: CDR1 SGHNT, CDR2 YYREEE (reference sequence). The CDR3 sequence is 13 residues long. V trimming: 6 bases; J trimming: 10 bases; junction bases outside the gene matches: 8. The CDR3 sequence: CASTKSAGEELFF. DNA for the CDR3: TGTGCCAGCACTAAATCAGCGGGAGAGGAGCTGTTTTTT.

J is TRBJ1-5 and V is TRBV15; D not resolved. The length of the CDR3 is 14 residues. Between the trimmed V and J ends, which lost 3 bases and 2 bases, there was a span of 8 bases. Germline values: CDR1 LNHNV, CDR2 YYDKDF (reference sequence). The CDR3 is CATSREDRNQPQHF. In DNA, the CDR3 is TGTGCCACCAGCAGGGAAGACCGCAATCAGCCCCAGCATTTT.

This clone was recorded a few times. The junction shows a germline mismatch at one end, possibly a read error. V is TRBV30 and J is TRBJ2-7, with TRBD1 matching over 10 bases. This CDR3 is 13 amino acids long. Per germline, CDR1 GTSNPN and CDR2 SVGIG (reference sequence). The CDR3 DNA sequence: TGTGCCCGGAGTGGGACAGGGGTAGACGAGCAGTACTTC. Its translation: CARSGTGVDEQYF.

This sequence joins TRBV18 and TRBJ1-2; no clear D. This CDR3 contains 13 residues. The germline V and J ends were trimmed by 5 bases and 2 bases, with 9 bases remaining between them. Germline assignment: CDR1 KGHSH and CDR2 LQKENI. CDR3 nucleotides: TGTGCCAGCTCAGCGGGCCAAAACTATGGCTACACCTTC. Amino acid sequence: CASSAGQNYGYTF.

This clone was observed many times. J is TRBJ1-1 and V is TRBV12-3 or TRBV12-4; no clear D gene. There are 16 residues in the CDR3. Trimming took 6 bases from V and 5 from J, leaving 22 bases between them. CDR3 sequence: CASSPGGREGRTEAFF. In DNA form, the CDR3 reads TGTGCCAGCAGCCCCGGCGGAAGGGAAGGTAGGACTGAAGCTTTCTTT.

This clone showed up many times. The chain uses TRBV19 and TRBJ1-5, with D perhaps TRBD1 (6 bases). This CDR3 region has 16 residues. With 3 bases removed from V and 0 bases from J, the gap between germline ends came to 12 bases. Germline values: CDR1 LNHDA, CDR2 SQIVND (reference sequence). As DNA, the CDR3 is TGTGCCAGTAGTATTGGGACAACGGTTAGCAATCAGCCCCAGCATTTT. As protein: CASSIGTTVSNQPQHF.

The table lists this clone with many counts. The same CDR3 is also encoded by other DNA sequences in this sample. The CDR3 sequence is CASSLPGQGALEQYF. The CDR3 nucleotides read TGTGCCAGCAGCTTGCCGGGACAGGGGGCTCTAGAGCAGTACTTC. This rearrangement joins TRBV13 to TRBJ2-7; 12 bases are a match to TRBD1. In germline, CDR1 is PRHDT, CDR2 FYEKMQ (reference sequence). The CDR3 spans 15 residues. V was pared by 3 bases and J by 7 bases, with 7 bases of the junction left unmatched.

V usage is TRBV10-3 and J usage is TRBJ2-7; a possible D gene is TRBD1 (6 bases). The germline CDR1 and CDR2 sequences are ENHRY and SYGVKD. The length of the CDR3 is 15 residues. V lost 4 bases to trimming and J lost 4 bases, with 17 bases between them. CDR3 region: CAISGSGTIGYEQYF. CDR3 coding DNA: TGTGCCATCAGTGGATCCGGGACAATCGGGTACGAGCAGTACTTC.

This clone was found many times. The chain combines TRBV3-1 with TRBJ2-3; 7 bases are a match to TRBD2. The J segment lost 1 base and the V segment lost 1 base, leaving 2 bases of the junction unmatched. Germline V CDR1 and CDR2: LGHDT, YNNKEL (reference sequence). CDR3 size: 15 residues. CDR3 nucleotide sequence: TGTGCCAGCAGCCAAGTTCGGGGGGGCACAGATACGCAGTATTTT. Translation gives CASSQVRGGTDTQYF.

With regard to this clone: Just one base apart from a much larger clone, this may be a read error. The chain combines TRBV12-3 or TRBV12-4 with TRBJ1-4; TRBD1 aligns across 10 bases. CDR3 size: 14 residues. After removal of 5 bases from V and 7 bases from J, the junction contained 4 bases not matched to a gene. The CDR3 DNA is TGTGCCAGCAGTCATGACAGGGGGCGTGAAAAACTGTTTTTT. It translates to CASSHDRGREKLFF.

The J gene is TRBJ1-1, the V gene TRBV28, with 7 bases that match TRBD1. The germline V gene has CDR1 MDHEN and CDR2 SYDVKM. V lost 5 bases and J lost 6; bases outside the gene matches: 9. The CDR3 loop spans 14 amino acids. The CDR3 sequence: CASSQTPGQPEAFF. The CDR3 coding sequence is TGTGCCAGCAGTCAAACTCCGGGACAGCCTGAAGCTTTCTTT.

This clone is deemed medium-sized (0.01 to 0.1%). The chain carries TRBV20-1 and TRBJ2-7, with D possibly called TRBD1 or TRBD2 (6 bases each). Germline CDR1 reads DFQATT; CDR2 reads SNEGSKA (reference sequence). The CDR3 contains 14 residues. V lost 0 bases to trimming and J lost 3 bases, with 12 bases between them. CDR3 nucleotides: TGCAGTGCTAGAGATGCGGGGACATACTACGAGCAGTACTTC. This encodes CSARDAGTYYEQYF.

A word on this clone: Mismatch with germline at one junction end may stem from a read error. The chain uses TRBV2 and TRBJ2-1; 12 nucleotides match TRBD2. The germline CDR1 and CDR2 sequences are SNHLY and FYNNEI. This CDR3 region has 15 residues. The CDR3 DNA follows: TGTGCCAGCAGTGTATTGGCTAGCGGGGGGGACGAACAGCTCTTC. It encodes CASSVLASGGDEQLF.

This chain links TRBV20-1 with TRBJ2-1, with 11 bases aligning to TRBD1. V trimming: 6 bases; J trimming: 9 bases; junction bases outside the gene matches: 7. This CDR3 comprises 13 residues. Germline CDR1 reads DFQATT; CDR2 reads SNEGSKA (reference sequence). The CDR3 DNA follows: TGCAGTGCCTCGGACAGGGGGCGCTCTGAGCAGTTCTTC. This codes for CSASDRGRSEQFF.

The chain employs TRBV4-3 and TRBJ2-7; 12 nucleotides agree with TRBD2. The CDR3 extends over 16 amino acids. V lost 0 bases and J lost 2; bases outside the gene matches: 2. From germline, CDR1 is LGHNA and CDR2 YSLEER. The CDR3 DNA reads TGCGCCAGCAGCCAAGATCGGACTAGCGGGGCCTACGAGCAGTACTTC. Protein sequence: CASSQDRTSGAYEQYF.

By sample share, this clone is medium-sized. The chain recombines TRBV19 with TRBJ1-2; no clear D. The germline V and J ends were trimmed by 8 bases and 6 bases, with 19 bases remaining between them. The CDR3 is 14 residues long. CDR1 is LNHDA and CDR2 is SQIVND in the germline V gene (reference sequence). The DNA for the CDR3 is TGTGCCAGTTCCTGGGAGATCCGAAAAAATGGCTACACCTTC. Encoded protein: CASSWEIRKNGYTF.

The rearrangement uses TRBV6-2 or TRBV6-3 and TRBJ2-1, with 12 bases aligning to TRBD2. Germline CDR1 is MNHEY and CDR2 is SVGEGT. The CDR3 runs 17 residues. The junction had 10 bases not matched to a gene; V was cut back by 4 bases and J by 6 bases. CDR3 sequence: CASSWATSGSLGNEQFF. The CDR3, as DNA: TGTGCCAGCAGTTGGGCGACTAGCGGGAGCTTGGGCAATGAGCAGTTCTTC.

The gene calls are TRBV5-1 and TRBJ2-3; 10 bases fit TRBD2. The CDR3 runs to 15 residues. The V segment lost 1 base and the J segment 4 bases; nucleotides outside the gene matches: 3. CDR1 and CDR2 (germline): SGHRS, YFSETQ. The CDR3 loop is CASSLSLAGADTQYF. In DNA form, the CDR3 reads TGCGCCAGCAGCTTGTCCCTAGCGGGGGCAGATACGCAGTATTTT.

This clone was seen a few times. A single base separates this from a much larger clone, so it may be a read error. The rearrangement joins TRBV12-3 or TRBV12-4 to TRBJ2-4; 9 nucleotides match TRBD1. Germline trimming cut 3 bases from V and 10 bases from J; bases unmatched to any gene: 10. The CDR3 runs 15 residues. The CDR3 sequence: CASSLGQGVIRIQYF. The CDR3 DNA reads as TGTGCCAGCAGTTTGGGACAGGGCGTAATCAGAATTCAGTACTTC.

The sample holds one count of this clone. The DNA of the CDR3 is TGTGCCAGCTCACCAGGCCTAGCTAAGAGGTTGGCCGAGCAGTACTTC. This translates into CASSPGLAKRLAEQYF. The chain carries TRBV18 and TRBJ2-7; the D gene is possibly TRBD2 (5 bases). The CDR3 totals 16 residues. V gave up 2 bases and J gave up 6 bases, with 20 bases separating them. From germline, CDR1 is KGHSH and CDR2 LQKENI.

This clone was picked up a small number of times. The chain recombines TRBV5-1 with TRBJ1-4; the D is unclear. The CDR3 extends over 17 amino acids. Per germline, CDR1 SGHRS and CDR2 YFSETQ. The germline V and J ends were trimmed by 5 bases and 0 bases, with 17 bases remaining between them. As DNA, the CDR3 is TGCGCCAGCAGTCCGGGCTTCTTCATTGCAACTAATGAAAAACTGTTTTTT. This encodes CASSPGFFIATNEKLFF.

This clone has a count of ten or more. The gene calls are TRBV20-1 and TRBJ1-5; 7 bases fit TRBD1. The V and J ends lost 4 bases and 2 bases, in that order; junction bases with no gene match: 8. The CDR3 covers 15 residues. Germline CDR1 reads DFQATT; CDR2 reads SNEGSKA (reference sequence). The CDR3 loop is CSAKNDRVGNQPQHF. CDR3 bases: TGCAGTGCTAAGAATGACAGGGTGGGCAATCAGCCCCAGCATTTT.

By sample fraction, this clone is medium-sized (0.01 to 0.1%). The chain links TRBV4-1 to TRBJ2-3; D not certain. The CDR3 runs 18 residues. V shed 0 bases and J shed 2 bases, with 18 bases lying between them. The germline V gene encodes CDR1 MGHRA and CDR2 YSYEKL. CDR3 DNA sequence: TGCGCCAGCAGCCAAGATCTGGCACTCGGCTATGTCACAGATACGCAGTATTTT. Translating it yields CASSQDLALGYVTDTQYF.

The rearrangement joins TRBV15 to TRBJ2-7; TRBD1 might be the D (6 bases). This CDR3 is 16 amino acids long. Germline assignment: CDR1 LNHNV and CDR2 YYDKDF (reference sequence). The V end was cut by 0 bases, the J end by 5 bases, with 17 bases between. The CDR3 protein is CATSRDTGFLADEQYF. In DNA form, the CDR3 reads TGTGCCACCAGCAGAGATACAGGGTTTCTCGCCGACGAGCAGTACTTC. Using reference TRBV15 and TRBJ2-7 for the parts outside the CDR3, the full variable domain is DAMVIQNPRYQVTQFGKPVTLSCSQTLNHNVMYWYQQKSSQAPKLLFHYYDKDFNNEADTPDNFQSRRPNTSFCFLDIRSPGLGDTAMYLCATSRDTGFLADEQYFGPGTRLTVT.

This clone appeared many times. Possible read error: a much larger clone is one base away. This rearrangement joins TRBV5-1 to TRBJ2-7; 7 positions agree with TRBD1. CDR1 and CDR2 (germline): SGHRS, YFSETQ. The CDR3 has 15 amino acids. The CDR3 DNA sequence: TGCGCCAGCAGCTTGGAACAGGGGAGCTCCGACGAGCAGTACTTC. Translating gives CASSLEQGSSDEQYF.

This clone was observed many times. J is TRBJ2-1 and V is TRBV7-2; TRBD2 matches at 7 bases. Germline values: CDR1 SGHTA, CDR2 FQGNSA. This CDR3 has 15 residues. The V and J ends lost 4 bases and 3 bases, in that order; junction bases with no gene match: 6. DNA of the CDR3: TGTGCCAGCAGCTCGGGACTAACTATCTACAATGAGCAGTTCTTC. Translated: CASSSGLTIYNEQFF.